This TCR beta chain was found in a study of radiotherapy plus CTLA-4 blockade in lung cancer. Overall study context: In less than 20% of patients, objective responses were seen; 31% had disease control. Study findings and constraints: Radiotherapy plus ipilimumab was followed by expansion in blood of tumor-derived TCR clones. Early shifts in blood T cell clones, with interferon-beta, reportedly predicted response best.

Patients had chemo-refractory metastatic non-small-cell lung cancer and received focal radiation plus CTLA-4 blockade that used ipilimumab. The CDR3 runs to 14 residues. Germline-derived CDR1 and CDR2 are SGHRS and YFSETQ. With V trimmed by 2 bases and J by 6 bases, 7 bases remained unmatched. Measured with immunoSEQ multiplex PCR; TCRdb has only the in-frame clones, and not every one. This sample yields over 85,000 clones, of which almost 90% are seen a single time; approximately 4.9% belongs to the top ten. As regards this clone: Its specificity is not known.

This sample comprised peripheral blood, obtained from a patient treated with radiotherapy plus ipilimumab. The TCR comes from a human donor with non-small cell lung cancer that progressed on radiotherapy plus ipilimumab. The chain has TRBV5-1 and TRBJ2-7; TRBD1 aligns across 8 bases. The CDR3 sequence: CASSFPGQDREQYF. Here the CDR3 DNA reads TGCGCCAGCAGCTTCCCGGGACAGGATCGCGAGCAGTACTTC. Complete variable domain (other parts from reference TRBV5-1 and TRBJ2-7): KAGVTQTPRYLIKTRGQQVTLSCSPISGHRSVSWYQQTPGQGLQFLFEYFSETQRNKGNFPGRFSGRQFSNSRSEMNVSTLELGDSALYLCASSFPGQDREQYFGPGTRLTVT.